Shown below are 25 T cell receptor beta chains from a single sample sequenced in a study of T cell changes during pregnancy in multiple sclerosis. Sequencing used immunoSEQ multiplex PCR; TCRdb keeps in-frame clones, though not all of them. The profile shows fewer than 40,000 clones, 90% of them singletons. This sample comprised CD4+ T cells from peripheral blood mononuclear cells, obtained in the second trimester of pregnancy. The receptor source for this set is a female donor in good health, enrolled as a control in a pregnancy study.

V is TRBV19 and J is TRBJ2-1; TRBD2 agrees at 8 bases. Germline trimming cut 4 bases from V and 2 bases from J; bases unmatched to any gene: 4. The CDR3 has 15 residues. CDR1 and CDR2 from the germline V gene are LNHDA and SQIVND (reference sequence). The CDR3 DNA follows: TGTGCCAGTAGTAACTTAGCGGGGACCTACAATGAGCAGTTCTTC. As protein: CASSNLAGTYNEQFF.

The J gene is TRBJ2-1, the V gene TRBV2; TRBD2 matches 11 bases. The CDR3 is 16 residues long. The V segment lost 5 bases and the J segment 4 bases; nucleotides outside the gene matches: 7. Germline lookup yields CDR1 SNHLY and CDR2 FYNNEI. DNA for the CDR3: TGTGCCAGCAGTCTATTAGGGACTAGCGGATACAATGAGCAGTTCTTC. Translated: CASSLLGTSGYNEQFF.

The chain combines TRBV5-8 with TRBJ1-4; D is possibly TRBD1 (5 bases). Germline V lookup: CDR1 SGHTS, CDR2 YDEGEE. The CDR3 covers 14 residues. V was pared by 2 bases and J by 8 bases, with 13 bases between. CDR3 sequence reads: CASSFPGGGEKLFF. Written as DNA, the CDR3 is TGTGCCAGCAGCTTTCCAGGTGGGGGGGAAAAACTGTTTTTT.

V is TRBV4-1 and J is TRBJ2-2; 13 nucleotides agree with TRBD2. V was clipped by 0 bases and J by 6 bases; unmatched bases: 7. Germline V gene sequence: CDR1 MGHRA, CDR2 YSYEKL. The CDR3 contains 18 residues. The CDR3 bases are TGCGCCAGCAGCCAAGATTTAGCCACTAGCGGGAGGGCCGGGGAGCTGTTTTTT. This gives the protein CASSQDLATSGRAGELFF.

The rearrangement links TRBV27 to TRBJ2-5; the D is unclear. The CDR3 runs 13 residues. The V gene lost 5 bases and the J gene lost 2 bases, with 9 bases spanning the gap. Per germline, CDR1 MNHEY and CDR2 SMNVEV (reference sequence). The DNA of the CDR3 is TGTGCCAGCAGTGATGACTCTCAAGAGACCCAGTACTTC. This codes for CASSDDSQETQYF.

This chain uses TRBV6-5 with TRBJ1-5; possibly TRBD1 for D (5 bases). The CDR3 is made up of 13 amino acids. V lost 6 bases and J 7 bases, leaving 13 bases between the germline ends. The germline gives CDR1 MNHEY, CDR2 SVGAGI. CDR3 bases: TGTGCCAGCAGACCTCAGGGAGGCCAGCCCCAGCATTTT. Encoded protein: CASRPQGGQPQHF.

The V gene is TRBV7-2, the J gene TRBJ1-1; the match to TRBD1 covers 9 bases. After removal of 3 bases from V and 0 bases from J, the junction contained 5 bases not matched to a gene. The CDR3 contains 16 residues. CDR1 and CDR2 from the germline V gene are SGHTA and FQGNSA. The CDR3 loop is CASSFGDRVMNTEAFF. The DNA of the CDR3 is TGTGCCAGCAGCTTTGGGGACAGGGTCATGAACACTGAAGCTTTCTTT.

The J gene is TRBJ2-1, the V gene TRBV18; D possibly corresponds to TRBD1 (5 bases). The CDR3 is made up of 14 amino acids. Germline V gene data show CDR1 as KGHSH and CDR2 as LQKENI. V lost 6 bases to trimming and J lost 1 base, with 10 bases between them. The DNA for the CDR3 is TGTGCCAGCTCCCCAGGGCTATCCTACAATGAGCAGTTCTTC. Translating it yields CASSPGLSYNEQFF.

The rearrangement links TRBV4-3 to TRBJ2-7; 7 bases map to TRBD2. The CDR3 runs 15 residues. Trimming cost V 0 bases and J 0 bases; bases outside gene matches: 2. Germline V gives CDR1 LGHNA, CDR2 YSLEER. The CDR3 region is CASSQDREVSYEQYF. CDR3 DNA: TGCGCCAGCAGCCAAGATCGGGAGGTCTCCTACGAGCAGTACTTC.

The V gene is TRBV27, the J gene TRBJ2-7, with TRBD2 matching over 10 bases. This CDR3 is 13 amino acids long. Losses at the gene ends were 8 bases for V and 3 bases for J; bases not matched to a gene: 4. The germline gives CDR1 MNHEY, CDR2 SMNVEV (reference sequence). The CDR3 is CASRAGGGYEQYF. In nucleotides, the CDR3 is TGTGCCAGCCGAGCGGGAGGGGGCTACGAGCAGTACTTC.

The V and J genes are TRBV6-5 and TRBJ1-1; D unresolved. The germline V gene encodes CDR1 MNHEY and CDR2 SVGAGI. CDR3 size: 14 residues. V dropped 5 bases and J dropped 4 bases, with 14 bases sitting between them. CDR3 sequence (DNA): TGTGCCAGCAGTCAAGAACGCATCAGCACTGAAGCTTTCTTT. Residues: CASSQERISTEAFF.

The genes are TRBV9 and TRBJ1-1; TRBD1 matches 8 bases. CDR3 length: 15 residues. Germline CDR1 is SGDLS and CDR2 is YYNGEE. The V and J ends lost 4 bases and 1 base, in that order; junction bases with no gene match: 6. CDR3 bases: TGTGCCAGCAGCCCCCGGACAGGGCCGAACACTGAAGCTTTCTTT. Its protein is CASSPRTGPNTEAFF.

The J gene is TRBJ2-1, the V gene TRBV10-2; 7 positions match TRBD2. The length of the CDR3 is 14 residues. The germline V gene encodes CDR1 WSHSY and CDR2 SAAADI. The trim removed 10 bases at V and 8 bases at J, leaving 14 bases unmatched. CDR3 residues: CATTLGRERDEQFF. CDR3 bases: TGCGCCACCACCCTTGGGCGGGAGAGGGATGAGCAGTTCTTC.

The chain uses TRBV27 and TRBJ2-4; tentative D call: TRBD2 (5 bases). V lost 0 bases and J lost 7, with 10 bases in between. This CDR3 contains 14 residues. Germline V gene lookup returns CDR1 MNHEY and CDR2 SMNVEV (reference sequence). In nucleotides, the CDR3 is TGTGCCAGCAGTTTATCGTGGGGAGAGAACATTCAGTACTTC. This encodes CASSLSWGENIQYF.

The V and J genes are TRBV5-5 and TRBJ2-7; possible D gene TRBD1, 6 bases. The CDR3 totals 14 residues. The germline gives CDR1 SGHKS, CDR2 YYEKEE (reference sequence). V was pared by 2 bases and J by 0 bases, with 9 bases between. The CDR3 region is CASSLNRASYEQYF. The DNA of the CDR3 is TGTGCCAGCAGCTTAAACAGGGCCTCCTACGAGCAGTACTTC.

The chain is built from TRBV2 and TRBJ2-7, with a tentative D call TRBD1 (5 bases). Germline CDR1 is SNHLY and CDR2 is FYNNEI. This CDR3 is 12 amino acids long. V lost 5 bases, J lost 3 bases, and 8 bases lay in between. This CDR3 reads CASSQGNYEQYF. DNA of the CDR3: TGTGCCAGCAGTCAGGGCAACTACGAGCAGTACTTC.

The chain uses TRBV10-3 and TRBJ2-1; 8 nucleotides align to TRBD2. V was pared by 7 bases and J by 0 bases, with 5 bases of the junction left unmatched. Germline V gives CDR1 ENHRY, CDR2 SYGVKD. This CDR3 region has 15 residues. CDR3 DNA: TGTGCCATCAACGCTCGGGGGGGCTCCTACAATGAGCAGTTCTTC. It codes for CAINARGGSYNEQFF.

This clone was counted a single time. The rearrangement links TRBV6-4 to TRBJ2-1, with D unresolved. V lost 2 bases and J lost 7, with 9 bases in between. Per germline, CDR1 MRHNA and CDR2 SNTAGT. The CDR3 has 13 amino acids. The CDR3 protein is CASSDGRANEQFF. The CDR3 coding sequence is TGTGCCAGCAGTGACGGCAGAGCGAATGAGCAGTTCTTC.

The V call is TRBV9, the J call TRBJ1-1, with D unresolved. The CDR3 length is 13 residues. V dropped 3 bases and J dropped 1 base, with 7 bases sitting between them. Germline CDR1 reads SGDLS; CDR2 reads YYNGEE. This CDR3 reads CASSERANTEAFF. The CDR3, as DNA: TGTGCCAGCAGCGAGAGGGCGAACACTGAAGCTTTCTTT.

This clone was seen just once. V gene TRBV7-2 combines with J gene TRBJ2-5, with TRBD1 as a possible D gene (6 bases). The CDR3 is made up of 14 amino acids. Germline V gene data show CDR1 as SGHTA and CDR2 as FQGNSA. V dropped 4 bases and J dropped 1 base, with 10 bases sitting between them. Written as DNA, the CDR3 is TGTGCCAGCAGCTCCTACAGGGCCCAAGAGACCCAGTACTTC. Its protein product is CASSSYRAQETQYF.

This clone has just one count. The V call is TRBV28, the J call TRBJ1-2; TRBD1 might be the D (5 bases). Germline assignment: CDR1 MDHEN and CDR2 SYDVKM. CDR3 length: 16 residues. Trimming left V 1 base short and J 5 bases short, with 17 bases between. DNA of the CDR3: TGTGCCAGCAGTTTATTGGGCGGGGGGACGTTGTATGGCTACACCTTC. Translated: CASSLLGGGTLYGYTF.

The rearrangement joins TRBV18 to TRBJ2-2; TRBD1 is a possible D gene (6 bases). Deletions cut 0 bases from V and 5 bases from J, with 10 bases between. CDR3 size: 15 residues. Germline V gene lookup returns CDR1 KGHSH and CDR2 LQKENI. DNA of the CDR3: TGTGCCAGCTCACCACCGGCAGGGGCAACCGGGGAGCTGTTTTTT. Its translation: CASSPPAGATGELFF.

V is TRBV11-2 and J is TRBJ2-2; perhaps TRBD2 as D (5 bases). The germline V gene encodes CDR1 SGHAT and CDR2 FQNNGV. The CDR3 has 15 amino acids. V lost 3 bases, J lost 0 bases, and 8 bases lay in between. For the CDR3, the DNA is TGTGCCAGCAGCTTTGCCGGGACGAACACCGGGGAGCTGTTTTTT. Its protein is CASSFAGTNTGELFF. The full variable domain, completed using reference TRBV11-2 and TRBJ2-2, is EAGVAQSPRYKIIEKRQSVAFWCNPISGHATLYWYQQILGQGPKLLIQFQNNGVVDDSQLPKDRFSAERLKGVDSTLKIQPAKLEDSAVYLCASSFAGTNTGELFFGEGSRLTVL.

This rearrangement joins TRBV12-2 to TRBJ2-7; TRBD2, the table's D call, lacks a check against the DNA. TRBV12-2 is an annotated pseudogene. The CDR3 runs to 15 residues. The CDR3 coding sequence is TGTGCAAGTCGCCCCGTGGGCGGGGGCCCACGGGAGCAGTACTTC. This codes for CASRPVGGGPREQYF.

The DNA for the CDR3 is TGTGCCAGCAGCTGGAACACCGGGGAGCTGTTTTTT. Amino acid sequence: CASSWNTGELFF. The genes are TRBV25-1 and TRBJ2-2; no clear D. The CDR3 is 12 amino acids. CDR1 and CDR2 from the germline V gene are MGHDK and SYGVNS. Between the trimmed V and J ends, which lost 6 bases and 1 base, there was a span of 3 bases.